This T cell receptor beta chain was retrieved from a study of molecular identifiers for immune sequencing clone quantification (dated by TCRdb to the late 2010s). Context from the whole study: For a replicate experiment, RNA from approximately 20,000 or 100,000 naive CD8 T cells was divided into five aliquots, and four of the five aliquots were sequenced. This methods study benchmarked molecular-identifier clustering-based TCR repertoire sequencing (MIDCIRS) and TCR RNA copy counting, using CD8 T cells to do so.

This clonotype was detected only a few times. Its antigen remains undetermined. A much larger clone lies a single base off, so this may be a read error. The full study reports these points: Spiked-in Jurkat TCR RNA equivalent to a single cell was reported to be detectable even among over 800,000 naive CD8 T cells. Modeling indicated roughly 3.3 TCR RNA copies recovered per cell, compared with around 10 by digital PCR, which implies a capture efficiency of approximately 30%. The sizes of highly expanded clones could end up underestimated when identical TCR molecules share a barcode. In CMV-specific effector cells, clones with more than 20 RNA copies accounted for over 97% of molecules, whereas in naive cells such clones accounted for under 1%. The naive libraries included spiked-in Jurkat TCR RNA (roughly 11 copies' worth), and this RNA is not part of the donor repertoire. Without barcode sub-clustering, chimeric consensus sequences inflated TCR diversity; chimeras reached as high as 47%.

Naive CD8 T cell libraries were made from roughly 21,000 to 960,000 sorted cells using 10%, 30% or 50% of purified RNA. Naive CD8 T cells were FACS-sorted as CD8+CD4-CCR7+CD45RA+ on a BD FACSAria II into RLT Plus buffer. Around 10 TCR copies' worth of Jurkat RNA were spiked into roughly 18,000-1,000,000 naive CD8 T cell samples to test detection sensitivity. Enrichment of CD8 T cells was done with RosetteSep CD8+ T Cell Enrichment Cocktail plus Ficoll-Paque, and ACK red cell lysis came afterward. Receptor amplification or capture employed PCR. TCRdb names NextSeq 500 as the instrument used. Bulk TCR libraries were generated as previously described, with the TCR primers listed in Table S5 used. Purification of total RNA was performed with the Qiagen AllPrep DNA/RNA kit. Before any analysis, reads coming from multiple sequencing runs of the same library were combined into one pool. On the authors' methods: Only reads with exact TCR constant sequence were kept, trimmed to 150 nt, and grouped by their 12-nt molecular barcodes. Reads within each barcode group were sub-clustered using a 15% Levenshtein threshold, and quality-weighted consensus sequences were constructed for each RNA molecule. Non-functional sequences were filtered out, along with any lower-count sequence sitting one edit away from another sequence. Based on a fit of two negative binomial distributions, barcode sub-clusters having less than 20% of the maximum read count were discarded. In-frame beta chains were kept once TCRdb had trimmed the public reads at Q25 with fastp and called clones with MiXCR. Identical CDR3 protein sequences are pooled into one entry, listed with their most common genes and DNA. TCRdb, rather than the study authors, made the V and J calls. The sample data list more than 550,000 distinct CDR3 sequences, and roughly 25% of these were observed just once. The top ten hold about 0.84% of the sample.

The TCR comes from a human donor in good health. Some libraries in this study had Jurkat cell RNA spiked in. The sequencing input was naive CD8+ T cells from blood, with Jurkat cell RNA spiked in. Explained via the paper, the cell subset or site label denotes: FACS-sorted CD8+CD4-CCR7+CD45RA+ naive T cells.

The DNA sequence is given as TGTGCCAGCAGCTTAGGACGGGTCACTGAAGCTGTCTTT. Its protein is CASSLGRVTEAVF. The sequence links TRBV13 to TRBJ1-1; a confident D gene designation cannot be given. Its CDR3 holds 13 amino acids, cysteine through phenylalanine. The retained sequence is limited to the CDR3, 39 bases, with the frame set at the first base. For CDR1 and CDR2, the germline V gene (reference sequence) lists PRHDT and FYEKMQ.